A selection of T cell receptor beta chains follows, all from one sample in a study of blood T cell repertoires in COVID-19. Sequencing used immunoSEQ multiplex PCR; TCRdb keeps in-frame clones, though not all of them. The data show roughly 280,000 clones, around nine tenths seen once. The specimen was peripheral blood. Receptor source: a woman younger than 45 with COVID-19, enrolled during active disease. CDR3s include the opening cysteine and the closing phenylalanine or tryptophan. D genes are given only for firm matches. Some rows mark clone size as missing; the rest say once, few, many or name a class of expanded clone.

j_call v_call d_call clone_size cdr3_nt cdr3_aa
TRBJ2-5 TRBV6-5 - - TGTGCCAGCACCTCCTTTGGACAGCGTCAAGAGACCCAGTACTTC CASTSFGQRQETQYF
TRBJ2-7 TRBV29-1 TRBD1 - TGCAGCGCCCTCTCGGACAGGGCTGGCGAGCAGTACTTC CSALSDRAGEQYF
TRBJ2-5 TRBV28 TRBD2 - TGTGCCAGCAGGTCGGGGACTAGCAGTTGGGAGACCCAGTACTTC CASRSGTSSWETQYF
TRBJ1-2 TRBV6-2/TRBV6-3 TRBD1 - TGTGCCAGCAGTTACTCGAAAGGGACAGAGTATGGCTACACCTTC CASSYSKGTEYGYTF
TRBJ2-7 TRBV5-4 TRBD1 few TGTGCCAGCAGTTTGAAGACGGGACAGGGTGGCGAGCAGTACTTC CASSLKTGQGGEQYF
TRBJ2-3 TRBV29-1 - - TGCAGCGTTGTGGAACTTGACTTCACAGATACGCAGTATTTT CSVVELDFTDTQYF
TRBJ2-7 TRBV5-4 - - TGTGCCAGCAGCATACCAGGGGATAGGGAGCAGTACTTC CASSIPGDREQYF
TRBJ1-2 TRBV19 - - TGTGCCAGTAGTTGGGCTACCTATGGCTACACCTTC CASSWATYGYTF
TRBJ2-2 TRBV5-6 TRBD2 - TGTGCCAGCAGCTTGAGGACTAGCGTGTACCCCGGGGAGCTGTTTTTT CASSLRTSVYPGELFF
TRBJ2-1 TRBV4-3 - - TGCGCCAGCAGCCCCAGTCCCGGGACTAGGGGGCACAATGAGCAGTTCTTC CASSPSPGTRGHNEQFF
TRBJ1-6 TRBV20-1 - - TGCAGTGCCCCAGGGCCCCCCCTCCACTTT CSAPGPPLHF
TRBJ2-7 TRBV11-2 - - TGTGCCAGCAGCCTAGGGGTGGAGGGGAGTAGCTACGAGCAGTACTTC CASSLGVEGSSYEQYF
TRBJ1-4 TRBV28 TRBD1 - TGTGCCAGCAGTCTGACAGGGGACACTGAAAAACTGTTTTTT CASSLTGDTEKLFF
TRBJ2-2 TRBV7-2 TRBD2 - TGTGCCAGCAGCTTAGCGGGCCTAGCGGGAGGGCCGTTCACCGGGGAGCTGTTTTTT CASSLAGLAGGPFTGELFF
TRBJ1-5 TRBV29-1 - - TGCAGCGTCGCCACAGGGTTCGATCAGCCCCAGCATTTT CSVATGFDQPQHF
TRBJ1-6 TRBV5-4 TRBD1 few TGTGCCAGCAGCTTGGGGGGGCCGCGACAGGGGAATTCACCCCTCCACTTT CASSLGGPRQGNSPLHF
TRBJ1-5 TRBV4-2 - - TGTGCCAGCAGCCAAGACAATAGCAATCAGCCCCAGCATTTT CASSQDNSNQPQHF
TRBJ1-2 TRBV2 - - TGTGCCAGCAGTTACAGGGTACGTGATGGCTACACCTTC CASSYRVRDGYTF
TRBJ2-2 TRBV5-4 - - TGTGCCAGCAGCTTATTATTGACTAGTAGAAACCCCGGGGAGCTGTTTTTT CASSLLLTSRNPGELFF
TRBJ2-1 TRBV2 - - TGTGCCAGCAGTCAGACCTACAATGAGCAGTTCTTC CASSQTYNEQFF
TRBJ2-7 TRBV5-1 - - TGCGCCAGCAGCTTGGTGGTGGGACCCCCGGGAGACGAGCAGTACTTC CASSLVVGPPGDEQYF
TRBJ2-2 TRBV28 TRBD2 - TGTGCCAGCAGTCATTTCGGACTAGCGGGAGTATCCACCGGGGAGCTGTTTTTT CASSHFGLAGVSTGELFF
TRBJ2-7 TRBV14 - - TGTGCCAGCAGCCAAACTAGATACTACGAGCAGTACTTC CASSQTRYYEQYF
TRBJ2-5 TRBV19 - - TGTGCCAGTAGTCCAGCGCGGTACCGGGAGTCCCGGGGAGAGACCCAGTACTTC CASSPARYRESRGETQYF
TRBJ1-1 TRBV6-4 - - TGTGCCAGCAGTGAGACTTTCGGCACTGAAGCTTTCTTT CASSETFGTEAFF
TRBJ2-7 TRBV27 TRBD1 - TGTGCCAGCAGTTTATCGGAACCCGGGACAGGGTACGAGCAGTACTTC CASSLSEPGTGYEQYF
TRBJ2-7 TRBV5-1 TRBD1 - TGCGCCAGCAGCTCCGGGACAGGGGAGGCCGAGCAGTACTTC CASSSGTGEAEQYF
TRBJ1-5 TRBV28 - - TGTGCCGGTCGGGGGGGCGGGCAGCCCCAGCATTTT CAGRGGGQPQHF
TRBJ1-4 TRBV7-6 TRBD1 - TGTGCCAGCAGCCGGACGCAGGGGGTTACTAATGAAAAACTGTTTTTT CASSRTQGVTNEKLFF
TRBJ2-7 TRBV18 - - TGTGCCAGCTCACCACCGGTTCAGGGTTACGAGCAGTACTTC CASSPPVQGYEQYF
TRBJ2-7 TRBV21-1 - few TGTGCCAGCAGCCTCAGCTCCTACGAGCAGTACTTC CASSLSSYEQYF
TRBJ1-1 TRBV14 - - TGTGCCAGCAGCCAAGATTGGGGCGACACTGAAGCTTTCTTT CASSQDWGDTEAFF
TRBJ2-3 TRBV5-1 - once TGCGCCAGCAGCTTGGGTGGGGAGAGCACAGATACGCAGTATTTT CASSLGGESTDTQYF
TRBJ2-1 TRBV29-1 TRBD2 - TGCAGCTTCGGACTAGCGGGAGTCAATGAGCAGTTCTTC CSFGLAGVNEQFF
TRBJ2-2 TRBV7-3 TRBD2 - TGTGCCAGCAGCCAAGCGGTAGCGGGAGGGCCAGGCACCGGGGAGCTGTTTTTT CASSQAVAGGPGTGELFF
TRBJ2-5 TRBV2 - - TGTGCCAGCCTGTTAGGGGGAGAGACCCAGTACTTC CASLLGGETQYF
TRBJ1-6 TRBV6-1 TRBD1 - TGTGCCAGCAGTGAAGAGGGACAGGGGTATTCACCCCTCCACTTT CASSEEGQGYSPLHF
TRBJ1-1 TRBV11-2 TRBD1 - TGTGCCAGCAGTCTTCCTCCGGGACAGGCAGGACTTGAAGCTTTCTTT CASSLPPGQAGLEAFF
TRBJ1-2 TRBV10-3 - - TGTGCCATCAGTGGGGGTGACAGCTATGGCTACACCTTC CAISGGDSYGYTF
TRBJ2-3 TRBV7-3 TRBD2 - TGTGCCAGCAGCTTAGCGGGAGGAGTCACAGATACGCAGTATTTT CASSLAGGVTDTQYF
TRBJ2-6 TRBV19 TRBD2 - TGTGCCAGCACGGGACTAGCGGGAGCCTCTGGGGCCAACGTCCTGACTTTC CASTGLAGASGANVLTF
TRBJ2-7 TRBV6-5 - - TGTGTCACGGGCCGGAGGGGTTACGAGCAGTACTTC CVTGRRGYEQYF